Listed here is a single TCR beta chain. V was pared by 0 bases and J by 7 bases, with 13 bases between. From germline, CDR1 is LGHNA and CDR2 YNFKEQ. This CDR3 is built from 16 residues. The source of the sample is a study of blood T cell repertoires in COVID-19. Study-level information: Sources were T cells, B-cell-depleted T cells, or PBMCs; the material itself was cDNA or gDNA.

Sequencing was performed with immunoSEQ multiplex PCR; in TCRdb, only in-frame clones are kept and a portion is missing. Of around 150,000 clones listed, 65% to 90% are singletons. The receptor was isolated from a woman aged 55-70 years with active or convalescent COVID-19. Input material: peripheral blood. The chain has TRBV4-2 and TRBJ1-6; perhaps TRBD1 as D (5 bases). CDR3 sequence reads: CASSQDWGRWNSPLHF. In nucleotides, the CDR3 is TGTGCCAGCAGCCAAGATTGGGGCAGGTGGAATTCACCCCTCCACTTT.